Many counts were recorded for the clone carrying this TCR beta chain. These data originate in a study of T-cell reconstitution after alpha-beta-depleted transplantation in children. A library of TCRbeta sequences, prepared with unique molecular identifiers, was generated. TCRdb redid the calling of the PCR reads with MiXCR, one entry per CDR3 protein. The sample holds about 170,000 distinct CDR3 sequences, over 8.5% seen once. V was cut by 8 bases and J by 9 bases, with 8 bases left in between. The CDR3 covers 11 residues. Specimen: PBMCs, collected before TCRalphabeta/CD19-depleted stem cell transplant. This chain links TRBV12-3 or TRBV12-4 with TRBJ1-6, with a possible D match to TRBD1 (5 bases). The receptor was isolated from a boy aged 2 to 9 with acute myeloid leukemia, due to receive a stem cell transplant. CDR3 sequence (DNA): TGTGCCAGCGGGGGTTTTTCACCCCTCCACTTT. Translated: CASGGFSPLHF.